The 20 T cell receptor beta chains below all came from one sample that was sequenced in a study of cytomegalovirus exposure and HLA in healthy donors (dated by TCRdb to between 2016 and 2019). The receptor library was made with the immunoSEQ multiplex PCR assay. A mixture of 60 forward primers for TCR Vbeta segments and 13 reverse primers for TCR Jbeta segments was used in the multiplex PCR. TCRdb took this table from immuneACCESS and kept in-frame rearrangements with V and J called. Such tables lack part of the clones; where checked against another copy, unresolved V genes explain under half of the gap, and the rest is unexplained. The sample includes about 180,000 clones, with over 65% observed a single time. In total, the top ten clones hold 1.4% to 1.5% of the sample. Sequenced sample: PBMCs. Receptors originate from a man aged 18 to 29 in good health and CMV-seronegative.

V and J are TRBV7-2 and TRBJ2-3, with D possibly TRBD1 on 5 matching bases. The CDR3 loop spans 14 amino acids. Per the germline V gene, CDR1 is SGHTA and CDR2 is FQGNSA. V was pared by 7 bases and J by 4 bases, with 15 bases between. CDR3 sequence (DNA): TGTGCCAGCAAGACGAGAACAGGCCCAGATACGCAGTATTTT. Its translation is CASKTRTGPDTQYF.

The CDR3 DNA sequence: TGTGCCAGTAGTATAGAGGGGACAGGACTCTACGAGCAGTACTTC. Its translation is CASSIEGTGLYEQYF. The chain couples TRBV19 to TRBJ2-7; TRBD1 matches at 8 bases. There are 15 residues in the CDR3. Trimming cost V 0 bases and J 3 bases; bases outside gene matches: 4. The germline CDR1 and CDR2 sequences are LNHDA and SQIVND (reference sequence).

This chain joins TRBV5-4 and TRBJ1-1, with 9 bases lining up with TRBD1. There are 15 residues in the CDR3. Germline lookup yields CDR1 SGHNT and CDR2 YYREEE (reference sequence). V shed 0 bases, J shed 3 bases, and the junction held 3 bases outside the gene matches. The CDR3 bases are TGTGCCAGCAGCTTGGGGGGACAGGGCGACACTGAAGCTTTCTTT. Translation: CASSLGGQGDTEAFF.

The V gene is TRBV13, the J gene TRBJ2-1; 10 bases agree with TRBD2. V shed 0 bases and J 2 bases; nucleotides not matched to a gene: 1. Germline V gene sequence: CDR1 PRHDT, CDR2 FYEKMQ (reference sequence). CDR3 length equals 16 residues. CDR3 protein: CASSLGLAGAYNEQFF. The CDR3 DNA follows: TGTGCCAGCAGCTTAGGTCTAGCGGGGGCCTACAATGAGCAGTTCTTC.

The chain joins TRBV10-3 to TRBJ2-7, with 7 bases lining up with TRBD2. CDR3 size: 14 residues. Losses at the gene ends were 4 bases for V and 0 bases for J; bases not matched to a gene: 3. The germline CDR1 and CDR2 sequences are ENHRY and SYGVKD. CDR3 in amino acids: CAISGTSASYEQYF. The CDR3 nucleotides read TGTGCCATCAGTGGTACTAGCGCCTCCTACGAGCAGTACTTC.

The chain recombines TRBV29-1 with TRBJ2-1; 7 nucleotides match TRBD1. With 4 bases clipped from V and 8 bases from J, the junction kept 17 bases outside the gene matches. The CDR3 has 16 residues. Germline CDR1 reads SQVTM; CDR2 reads ANQGSEA. CDR3 sequence: CSVAKNRGIFGDEQFF. For the CDR3, the DNA is TGCAGCGTTGCGAAGAACAGGGGCATTTTTGGGGATGAGCAGTTCTTC.

The sample holds one count of this clone. The rearrangement uses TRBV7-8 and TRBJ2-3; perhaps TRBD2 as D (5 bases). This CDR3 contains 15 residues. Germline lookup yields CDR1 SGHVS and CDR2 FQNEAQ. V lost 4 bases and J 5 bases, leaving 16 bases between the germline ends. CDR3 DNA: TGTGCCAGCAGCTATTCAGCAGGTCGGGGAGATACGCAGTATTTT. It encodes CASSYSAGRGDTQYF.

J is TRBJ2-2 and V is TRBV6-5; no definite D call. V lost 0 bases and J lost 7, with 9 bases in between. The CDR3 extends over 14 amino acids. Germline CDR1 and CDR2: MNHEY and SVGAGI. The CDR3 sequence is CASSYSSLLGELFF. CDR3 DNA: TGTGCCAGCAGTTACTCGAGCCTTCTCGGGGAGCTGTTTTTT.

The chain joins TRBV4-2 to TRBJ2-7; D is perhaps TRBD1 or TRBD2 (10 bases each). Germline V gene sequence: CDR1 LGHNA, CDR2 YNFKEQ. V was cut by 1 base and J by 3 bases, with 25 bases left in between. This CDR3 region has 19 residues. The CDR3 here is CASSQGTGGGLAGDYEQYF. The CDR3, as DNA: TGTGCCAGCAGCCAAGGGACAGGGGGGGGCCTAGCGGGGGACTACGAGCAGTACTTC.

This clone was counted a single time. V and J are TRBV9 and TRBJ2-3; D is possibly TRBD1 (6 bases). The CDR3 is made up of 16 amino acids. The germline V gene has CDR1 SGDLS and CDR2 YYNGEE. V dropped 2 bases and J dropped 3 bases, with 16 bases sitting between them. CDR3 sequence (DNA): TGTGCCAGCAGCGTTCTACAGGGTGGGAGTACAGATACGCAGTATTTT. This codes for CASSVLQGGSTDTQYF.

The V call is TRBV7-8, the J call TRBJ1-3; 7 bases align to TRBD1. Germline CDR1 and CDR2: SGHVS and FQNEAQ. The length of the CDR3 is 16 residues. Trimming removed 3 bases from V and 0 bases from J; junction bases left unmatched: 5. The CDR3 region is CASSFVQGSSGNTIYF. As DNA, the CDR3 is TGTGCCAGCAGCTTTGTACAGGGGTCCTCTGGAAACACCATATATTTT.

The DNA for the CDR3 is TGTGCCAGCAGGACTGGAATCAGCTACGAGCAGTACTTC. It codes for CASRTGISYEQYF. V and J are TRBV5-5 and TRBJ2-7, with D hard to call. This CDR3 is built from 13 residues. The V end was cut by 5 bases, the J end by 3 bases, with 12 bases between. CDR1 is SGHKS and CDR2 is YYEKEE in the germline V gene (reference sequence).

This chain connects TRBV4-3 to TRBJ2-1, with a tentative D call TRBD2 (6 bases). V lost 3 bases and J 4 bases, leaving 13 bases between the germline ends. This CDR3 is built from 15 residues. Germline CDR1 LGHNA, CDR2 YSLEER. This CDR3 reads CASSQASEGYNEQFF. CDR3 bases: TGCGCCAGCAGCCAGGCTAGCGAGGGATACAATGAGCAGTTCTTC.

As to this clone: This sample includes further DNA sequences coding for the same CDR3. The J gene is TRBJ2-7, the V gene TRBV27, with 9 bases that match TRBD1. V gave up 4 bases and J gave up 6 bases; unmatched junction bases: 7. This CDR3 region has 14 residues. Germline CDR1 and CDR2: MNHEY and SMNVEV (reference sequence). CDR3 protein: CASSSPGQGGEQYF. In DNA, the CDR3 is TGTGCCAGCAGTTCGCCGGGACAGGGAGGCGAGCAGTACTTC.

V usage is TRBV27 and J usage is TRBJ2-5, with 16 positions matching TRBD2. CDR1 is MNHEY, CDR2 SMNVEV, per germline (reference sequence). The CDR3 has 16 amino acids. V shed 5 bases, J shed 5 bases, and the junction held 5 bases outside the gene matches. CDR3 coding DNA: TGTGCCAGCAGTACGGGACTAGCGGGAGGGGCGGAGACCCAGTACTTC. As protein: CASSTGLAGGAETQYF.

The chain joins TRBV10-3 to TRBJ1-4, with 7 bases fitting TRBD1. CDR1 ENHRY and CDR2 SYGVKD come from the germline V gene. Trimming took 10 bases from V and 0 from J; bases not matched to a gene: 5. This CDR3 has 14 residues. CDR3 region: CATRGQTTNEKLFF. CDR3 bases: TGTGCCACTCGGGGACAGACAACTAATGAAAAACTGTTTTTT.

This clone appeared once. The rearrangement joins TRBV7-2 to TRBJ1-2; TRBD1 is a possible D gene (6 bases). The germline CDR1 and CDR2 sequences are SGHTA and FQGNSA. Trimming took off 1 base at V and 8 bases at J, with 8 bases between the two ends. CDR3 length: 12 residues. The DNA for the CDR3 is TGTGCCAGCAGCTTAGACAGGGACGGCTACACCTTC. Protein sequence: CASSLDRDGYTF.

This rearrangement joins TRBV27 to TRBJ2-3; no definite D call. The germline V gene encodes CDR1 MNHEY and CDR2 SMNVEV (reference sequence). V dropped 5 bases and J dropped 5 bases, with 11 bases sitting between them. The CDR3 has 13 residues. CDR3 DNA: TGTGCCAGCAGTCCCCCTAATTTAGATACGCAGTATTTT. Translating gives CASSPPNLDTQYF.

This clone appeared a single time. The chain couples TRBV11-2 to TRBJ2-7; D gene uncertain. The CDR3 is 14 amino acids. Germline CDR1 reads SGHAT; CDR2 reads FQNNGV. Trimming removed 1 base from V and 3 bases from J, with 10 bases in between. CDR3 coding DNA: TGTGCCAGCAGCTTAGGTGACAACATCTACGAGCAGTACTTC. Its translation: CASSLGDNIYEQYF.

The V gene is TRBV15, the J gene TRBJ2-2; D ambiguous. Germline lookup yields CDR1 LNHNV and CDR2 YYDKDF (reference sequence). The CDR3 contains 16 residues. The V gene lost 0 bases and the J gene lost 4 bases, with 12 bases spanning the gap. CDR3 DNA: TGTGCCACCAGCAGAGACAACCGTCCACTCACCGGGGAGCTGTTTTTT. Residues: CATSRDNRPLTGELFF.